This TCR beta chain was obtained from a study of Ad26.COV2.S vaccination and SARS-CoV-2 variants. Study as a whole: Each vaccinee took Ad26.COV2.S intramuscularly, once or twice 56 days apart.

Trimming removed 1 base from V and 5 bases from J; junction bases left unmatched: 8. CDR3 size: 18 residues. Germline V CDR1 and CDR2: SGDLS, YYNGEE. The treatment denotes: some 19 received Ad26.COV2.S at low or high dose, single or two shots; roughly five received placebo; per-sample allocation not given. The study sampled participants on day 63 after the first vaccine or placebo injection. It was an adult aged 18-55 years in Boston who was the donor. Produced via immunoSEQ multiplex PCR; TCRdb's table is partial and in-frame only. The sample has some 250,000 clones, 88% seen once. Sequenced material: peripheral blood, taken in a trial of Ad26.COV2.S vaccine versus placebo. This TCR came from a person between 18 and 65 years old who received the Ad26.COV2.S COVID-19 vaccine or a placebo. The chain employs TRBV9 and TRBJ2-1; 14 bases line up with TRBD2. The CDR3 region is CASSVTLTSGGAHNEQFF. The DNA for the CDR3 is TGTGCCAGCAGCGTAACCTTGACTAGCGGGGGGGCCCACAATGAGCAGTTCTTC.